Listed below are T cell receptor beta chains from one sample, sequenced in a study of regulatory T cells in long-lasting Graves disease. In TCRdb, the multiplex PCR reads were re-called with MiXCR into one record per CDR3 protein. The top ten clones hold about 8% of a sample with 400,000 to 500,000 distinct CDR3 sequences, 15% of them seen once. The same sample was also studied in work on T cells in Graves' hyperthyroidism and ophthalmopathy.

The sample was peripheral blood mononuclear cells (PBMCs), taken at new diagnosis, from a patient treated with antithyroid drugs. These TCRs come from a middle-aged woman with Graves disease. CDR3s include the opening cysteine and the closing phenylalanine or tryptophan. A D gene is named only where the DNA matches it firmly. Size values are once, few and many counts, or a class for expanded clones, and some rows have none.

TRBV30	TRBJ1-2	few	.	CAWSSGGWYGYTF	TGTGCCTGGAGTTCAGGTGGTTGGTATGGCTACACCTTC
TRBV28	TRBJ1-1	.	TRBD1	CASSLNRGQSKGTEAFF	TGTGCCAGCAGCTTAAACAGGGGACAATCAAAGGGGACTGAAGCTTTCTTT
TRBV12-3/TRBV12-4	TRBJ2-5	many	TRBD2	CASSFTGLAEETQYF	TGTGCCAGCAGTTTCACGGGACTAGCGGAAGAGACCCAGTACTTC
TRBV12-3/TRBV12-4	TRBJ1-5	many	.	CASSPAAGTHSNQPQHF	TGTGCCAGCAGTCCAGCGGCCGGGACACATAGCAATCAGCCCCAGCATTTT
TRBV7-2	TRBJ1-3	few	.	CASSLIGGQRGNTIYF	TGTGCCAGCAGCTTAATAGGTGGACAGCGGGGAAACACCATATATTTT
TRBV10-3	TRBJ2-2	few	.	CAIRTLPYISGELFF	TGTGCCATCAGGACCCTCCCCTATATATCGGGGGAGCTGTTTTTT
TRBV20-1	TRBJ2-1	.	.	CSARDGAGISYNEQFF	TGCAGTGCTAGAGATGGGGCGGGCATTTCCTACAATGAGCAGTTCTTC
TRBV12-3/TRBV12-4	TRBJ1-1	many	TRBD1	CASSLRAGGGTEAFF	TGTGCCAGCAGTTTAAGGGCAGGGGGTGGTACTGAAGCTTTCTTT
TRBV18	TRBJ1-1	many	.	CASSPRPEATEAFF	TGTGCCAGCTCACCAAGGCCTGAGGCCACTGAAGCTTTCTTT
TRBV6-1	TRBJ1-2	few	.	CASSSTGTIYTF	TGTGCCAGCAGCAGTACCGGGACAATCTACACCTTC
TRBV6-1	TRBJ2-1	few	TRBD2	CASSPGLAGGPGKGYNEQFF	TGTGCCAGCAGCCCGGGACTAGCGGGAGGGCCGGGGAAGGGCTACAATGAGCAGTTCTTC
TRBV12-3/TRBV12-4	TRBJ1-5	many	TRBD1	CASSLAPGQGDQPQHF	TGTGCCAGCAGTTTAGCGCCCGGGCAGGGGGATCAGCCCCAGCATTTT
TRBV15	TRBJ2-5	few	TRBD1	CATSRERGPQETQYF	TGTGCCACCAGCAGAGAGAGGGGGCCCCAAGAGACCCAGTACTTC
TRBV12-3/TRBV12-4	TRBJ2-7	many	TRBD2	CASRYGTREQYF	TGTGCCAGCAGGTACGGGACTAGAGAGCAGTACTTC
TRBV7-9	TRBJ2-1	many	.	CASIIGFEQFF	TGTGCCAGCATTATAGGGTTTGAGCAGTTCTTC
TRBV28	TRBJ2-7	many	.	CASSLRAEGYEQYF	TGTGCCAGCAGTTTGAGGGCTGAGGGCTACGAGCAGTACTTC
TRBV10-1	TRBJ2-2	many	.	CASSEQGGELFF	TGCGCCAGCAGTGAACAGGGCGGGGAGCTGTTTTTT
TRBV11-3	TRBJ2-1	.	.	CASSLDPGISYNEQFF	TGTGCCAGCAGCCTAGATCCGGGGATCTCCTACAATGAGCAGTTCTTC
TRBV11-1	TRBJ1-6	many	.	CASSLMDNSPLHF	TGTGCCAGCAGCTTAATGGATAATTCACCCCTCCACTTT
TRBV28	TRBJ1-6	.	.	CASSPAGSLHF	TGTGCCAGCAGTCCAGCGGGTTCCCTCCACTTT
TRBV2	TRBJ2-5	many	TRBD2	CASSVGGAGETQYF	TGTGCCAGCAGTGTGGGGGGAGCGGGGGAGACCCAGTACTTC
TRBV7-3	TRBJ2-2	few	TRBD2	CASRSGLAGALNTGELFF	TGTGCCAGCAGATCGGGACTAGCGGGAGCCTTGAACACCGGGGAGCTGTTTTTT
TRBV14	TRBJ2-3	.	.	CASSQATFGSDTQYF	TGTGCCAGCAGCCAAGCCACGTTTGGGTCAGATACGCAGTATTTT
TRBV12-3/TRBV12-4	TRBJ2-3	many	TRBD2	CASRGTSPTDTQYF	TGTGCCAGCAGAGGGACTAGCCCCACAGATACGCAGTATTTT
TRBV12-5	TRBJ1-1	.	.	CASGSPRGRNTEAFF	TGTGCTAGTGGTTCCCCCAGGGGTCGTAACACTGAAGCTTTCTTT
TRBV13	TRBJ2-5	.	TRBD2	CASSGWTSAQETQYF	TGTGCCAGCAGCGGATGGACTAGCGCCCAAGAGACCCAGTACTTC
TRBV7-9	TRBJ2-2	many	.	CASSLTAFTNTGELFF	TGTGCCAGCAGCCTCACGGCCTTTACGAACACCGGGGAGCTGTTTTTT
TRBV6-2/TRBV6-3	TRBJ2-7	few	TRBD1	CASSYRDRTSYEQYF	TGTGCCAGCAGTTATAGGGACAGGACCTCCTACGAGCAGTACTTC
TRBV20-1	TRBJ2-1	.	TRBD2	CSARTGLAGRNLYNEQFF	TGCAGTGCTAGGACGGGACTAGCGGGGAGAAATTTATACAATGAGCAGTTCTTC
TRBV7-2	TRBJ2-7	.	.	CASRPGISSYEQYF	TGTGCCAGCAGACCCGGGATCTCATCCTACGAGCAGTACTTC
TRBV12-3/TRBV12-4	TRBJ2-2	many	.	CASSSRTGELFF	TGTGCCAGCAGTTCCAGAACCGGGGAGCTGTTTTTT
TRBV9	TRBJ2-1	many	.	CASSVSQAGPYNEQFF	TGTGCCAGCAGCGTATCGCAAGCGGGCCCCTACAATGAGCAGTTCTTC
TRBV24-1	TRBJ2-7	.	.	CATSDRTGNYEQYF	TGTGCCACCAGTGATCGCACAGGGAACTACGAGCAGTACTTC
TRBV7-9	TRBJ1-1	.	.	CASSLMGGGRTEAFF	TGTGCCAGCAGCTTAATGGGGGGGGGTCGGACTGAAGCTTTCTTT
TRBV10-2	TRBJ2-1	many	TRBD2	CASSESGKGLAGYNEQFF	TGCGCCAGCAGTGAGTCGGGAAAGGGACTAGCGGGGTACAATGAGCAGTTCTTC
TRBV5-1	TRBJ2-1	.	TRBD2	CASSLGVGTSGRNEQFF	TGCGCCAGCAGCTTGGGGGTTGGGACTAGCGGGAGAAATGAGCAGTTCTTC
TRBV29-1	TRBJ1-1	.	.	CSVQTGRNTEAFF	TGCAGCGTTCAGACAGGTCGGAACACTGAAGCTTTCTTT
TRBV25-1	TRBJ2-1	many	TRBD2	CASSVTSGGRDEQFF	TGTGCCAGCAGTGTCACTAGCGGGGGTCGGGATGAGCAGTTCTTC
TRBV5-1	TRBJ1-2	many	.	CASSLTGLGYTF	TGCGCCAGCAGCTTGACAGGTCTTGGCTACACCTTC
TRBV6-1	TRBJ2-5	many	.	CASNPRMEETQYF	TGTGCCAGCAATCCGCGGATGGAAGAGACCCAGTACTTC
TRBV28	TRBJ1-2	few	.	CASSLNLREANYGYTF	TGTGCCAGCAGTTTGAACCTGCGTGAAGCTAACTATGGCTACACCTTC
TRBV28	TRBJ2-5	many	.	CATDTGGETQYF	TGTGCCACCGATACTGGGGGAGAGACCCAGTACTTC
TRBV3-1	TRBJ2-2	.	.	CASSQMTHRELFF	TGTGCCAGCAGCCAAATGACACACCGGGAGCTGTTTTTT
TRBV9	TRBJ2-1	.	.	CASSVDFRPWGEQFF	TGTGCCAGCAGCGTAGATTTCCGCCCCTGGGGTGAGCAGTTCTTC
TRBV12-3/TRBV12-4	TRBJ2-5	many	TRBD2	CASSAWIAGQETQYF	TGTGCCAGCAGTGCTTGGATAGCGGGGCAAGAGACCCAGTACTTC
TRBV12-5	TRBJ2-1	.	TRBD2	CASGLSGNEQFF	TGTGCTAGTGGACTTAGCGGGAATGAGCAGTTCTTC